The TCR beta chain under discussion was sequenced for a study of blood T cell repertoires in COVID-19. Study-level background: Samples of COVID-19 (acute and convalescent) were obtained from the United States, Italy and Spain. Sources were T cells, B-cell-depleted T cells, or PBMCs; the material itself was cDNA or gDNA.

The CDR3 covers 15 residues. V dropped 2 bases and J dropped 2; count of bases not matched to a gene: 2. The germline CDR1 and CDR2 sequences are SGHNT and YYREEE (reference sequence). In the authors' workflow: By means of reference gene primer amplification, nucleated cell counts were estimated. Sequenced by immunoSEQ multiplex PCR; TCRdb stores in-frame clones only, minus some. That table is the source of V, J and clone size, and D and trimming were worked out from the DNA. Among about 110,000 clones listed, roughly 80% were seen once. The material sequenced was peripheral blood. The V gene is TRBV5-4, the J gene TRBJ2-2, with 8 bases aligning to TRBD1. The origin of this receptor is a man aged 70 or older with active or convalescent COVID-19. As DNA, the CDR3 is TGTGCCAGCAGCTTTGGACAGGGTAACACCGGGGAGCTGTTTTTT. The encoded protein is CASSFGQGNTGELFF.